These 26 T cell receptor beta chains were all obtained from the same sample, sequenced in a study of T cell changes during pregnancy in multiple sclerosis (dated by TCRdb to between 2018 and 2020). The library was produced with the immunoSEQ multiplex PCR assay. This is the immuneACCESS table as TCRdb keeps it, with only in-frame sequences that have V and J called. A part of the clones is gone; compared with another copy, unresolved V genes explain less than half, and the rest is unexplained. The sample data list around 73,000 clones, and about 92% of these were observed just once. 2.5% to 3.5% of the sample is in the top ten clones. Sequencing used peripheral blood, obtained in the third trimester of pregnancy. The source of these receptors is a female donor in good health, enrolled as a control in a pregnancy study.

The genes are TRBV9 and TRBJ2-7, with TRBD2 identical over 8 bases. This CDR3 is built from 13 residues. V was pared by 4 bases and J by 7 bases, with 7 bases of the junction left unmatched. Germline-derived CDR1 and CDR2 are SGDLS and YYNGEE. The CDR3 loop is CASSTGLAYEQYF. The CDR3 nucleotides are TGTGCCAGCAGCACAGGACTAGCTTATGAGCAGTACTTC.

The count of this clone is one. The genes are TRBV30 and TRBJ2-5; 10 nucleotides line up with TRBD1. TRBJ2-7 matches the DNA end more closely, so the J call is doubtful. The CDR3 is made up of 15 amino acids. Germline V gene lookup returns CDR1 GTSNPN and CDR2 SVGIG (reference sequence). The CDR3 reads CAWAAGTGDSYEQYF. The CDR3 bases are TGTGCCTGGGCTGCCGGGACAGGGGACTCCTACGAGCAGTACTTC.

This clone has only a few counts. The gene calls are TRBV7-8 and TRBJ1-5, with a possible D match to TRBD1 (6 bases). Germline V gene lookup returns CDR1 SGHVS and CDR2 FQNEAQ. This CDR3 has 16 amino acids. The V end was cut by 1 base, the J end by 0 bases, with 10 bases between. DNA for the CDR3: TGTGCCAGCAGCTTAGAGGGGGAAGATAGCAATCAGCCCCAGCATTTT. Residues: CASSLEGEDSNQPQHF.

This clone was picked up one time. The rearrangement links TRBV4-1 to TRBJ2-5; 7 bases fit TRBD2. V dropped 5 bases and J dropped 3; count of bases not matched to a gene: 6. This CDR3 is 14 amino acids long. Looked up from germline, CDR1 is MGHRA and CDR2 is YSYEKL. CDR3 coding DNA: TGCGCCAGCAGCTTCGTAGCGGGCGAAGAGACCCAGTACTTC. Amino acids: CASSFVAGEETQYF.

The rearrangement joins TRBV28 to TRBJ1-5; D is undetermined. V lost 5 bases, J lost 0 bases, and 23 bases lay in between. The germline CDR1 and CDR2 sequences are MDHEN and SYDVKM. This CDR3 is built from 19 residues. The CDR3 sequence: CASSRTPTLVLDSNQPQHF. In DNA form, the CDR3 reads TGTGCCAGCAGTCGAACCCCCACCTTAGTCCTTGATAGCAATCAGCCCCAGCATTTT.

The chain uses TRBV4-1 and TRBJ2-2, with D possibly being TRBD2 (5 bases). Germline V gene sequence: CDR1 MGHRA, CDR2 YSYEKL. This CDR3 contains 15 residues. Trimming stripped 3 bases from V and 4 bases from J, with 12 bases between. The CDR3 bases are TGCGCCAGCAGCCAGGAGGACTTGAGCACCGGGGAGCTGTTTTTT. Translation gives CASSQEDLSTGELFF.

V and J are TRBV15 and TRBJ2-2; the D gene is possibly TRBD2 (5 bases). This CDR3 has 15 amino acids. Between the trimmed V and J ends, which lost 0 bases and 2 bases, there was a span of 7 bases. Germline values: CDR1 LNHNV, CDR2 YYDKDF (reference sequence). The CDR3 DNA is TGTGCCACCAGCAGAGAACGGGGAAACACCGGGGAGCTGTTTTTT. It yields the protein CATSRERGNTGELFF.

The chain employs TRBV4-1 and TRBJ2-3; D is possibly TRBD1 (5 bases). Between the trimmed V and J ends, which lost 4 bases and 4 bases, there was a span of 15 bases. The CDR3 is 15 amino acids. CDR1 is MGHRA, CDR2 YSYEKL, per germline. CDR3 DNA sequence: TGCGCCAGCAGCCTAATTCCCAGGGTCCCAGATACGCAGTATTTT. Residues: CASSLIPRVPDTQYF.

The chain combines TRBV5-4 with TRBJ1-1; the match to TRBD1 covers 8 bases. The CDR3 spans 13 residues. Germline V gives CDR1 SGHNT, CDR2 YYREEE (reference sequence). V dropped 8 bases and J dropped 3; count of bases not matched to a gene: 6. CDR3 loop: CASRTGLDTEAFF. The CDR3 nucleotides are TGTGCCAGTCGGACAGGGTTGGACACTGAAGCTTTCTTT. The variable domain in full, completed from reference TRBV5-4 and TRBJ1-1, reads ETGVTQSPTHLIKTRGQQVTLRCSSQSGHNTVSWYQQALGQGPQFIFQYYREEENGRGNFPPRFSGLQFPNYSSELNVNALELDDSALYLCASRTGLDTEAFFGQGTRLTVV.

This clone was recorded a few times. V gene TRBV4-2 combines with J gene TRBJ1-1, with TRBD1 matching 10 bases. Trimming at V came to 0 bases and at J to 7 bases, leaving 8 bases not matched to a gene. CDR1 LGHNA and CDR2 YNFKEQ come from the germline V gene. The CDR3 loop spans 16 amino acids. The CDR3 loop is CASSQDVGTGVGEAFF. CDR3 bases: TGTGCCAGCAGCCAAGATGTGGGGACAGGGGTTGGTGAAGCTTTCTTT.

The chain joins TRBV12-1 to TRBJ1-5. TRBV12-1 represents a pseudogene. This CDR3 region has 14 residues. CDR3 loop: CASTWRGGNQPQHF. The CDR3 DNA sequence: TGTGCCAGCACCTGGCGGGGGGGCAATCAGCCCCAGCATTTT.

V gene TRBV4-1 combines with J gene TRBJ1-6, with D hard to call. V lost 0 bases and J 8 bases, leaving 14 bases between the germline ends. Germline CDR1 is MGHRA and CDR2 is YSYEKL. This CDR3 region has 16 residues. The CDR3 nucleotides read TGCGCCAGCAGCCAAGATAGAGGCAGAGTATATTCACCCCTCCACTTT. This translates into CASSQDRGRVYSPLHF.

This clone was detected only a few times. The genes are TRBV4-1 and TRBJ1-6; 7 bases are shared with TRBD1. J lost 9 bases, V lost 3 bases, and 5 bases had no gene match. The germline gives CDR1 MGHRA, CDR2 YSYEKL. The CDR3 covers 14 residues. The CDR3 is CASSQFTGVSPLHF. The CDR3 region has the DNA TGCGCCAGCAGCCAGTTTACAGGGGTTTCACCCCTCCACTTT.

The rearrangement joins TRBV5-4 to TRBJ2-6; 8 positions match TRBD1. V was clipped by 5 bases and J by 2 bases; unmatched bases: 6. Germline CDR1 SGHNT, CDR2 YYREEE (reference sequence). The CDR3 is 16 amino acids. The CDR3 sequence is CASSPGGATGANVLTF. CDR3 nucleotide sequence: TGTGCCAGCAGTCCAGGGGGCGCCACTGGGGCCAACGTCCTGACTTTC.

This rearrangement joins TRBV5-6 to TRBJ2-7; D not certain. Trimming left V 2 bases short and J 1 base short, with 4 bases between. The CDR3 runs to 12 residues. Germline V gene sequence: CDR1 SGHDT, CDR2 YYEEEE. The DNA for the CDR3 is TGTGCCAGCAGCTTCGGGTCCTACGAGCAGTACTTC. It codes for CASSFGSYEQYF.

The chain couples TRBV28 to TRBJ2-7; the D is unclear. With 8 bases removed from V and 2 bases from J, the gap between germline ends came to 13 bases. Germline CDR1 is MDHEN and CDR2 is SYDVKM. CDR3 length: 13 residues. CDR3 region: CASQTKGAYEQYF. CDR3 nucleotides: TGTGCCAGCCAAACTAAAGGCGCCTACGAGCAGTACTTC. Supplemented by reference TRBV28 and TRBJ2-7, the full variable domain reads DVKVTQSSRYLVKRTGEKVFLECVQDMDHENMFWYRQDPGLGLRLIYFSYDVKMKEKGDIPEGYSVSREKKERFSLILESASTNQTSMYLCASQTKGAYEQYFGPGTRLTVT.

This clone was observed once. The rearrangement links TRBV4-2 to TRBJ2-3; no reliable D call. The CDR3 has 17 amino acids. The V gene's germline CDR1 is LGHNA and CDR2 YNFKEQ. Trimming left V 0 bases short and J 2 bases short, with 15 bases between. DNA for the CDR3: TGTGCCAGCAGCCAAGATCGATATCAGGCTAACACAGATACGCAGTATTTT. Translating it yields CASSQDRYQANTDTQYF.

As DNA, the CDR3 is TGTGCCACCAGCACAGGCGGGCCCTCTGGGGCCAACGTCCTGACTTTC. Protein product: CATSTGGPSGANVLTF. This chain connects TRBV15 to TRBJ2-6, with a weak D call TRBD2 (5 bases). Germline loops: CDR1 LNHNV, CDR2 YYDKDF (reference sequence). The length of the CDR3 is 16 residues. Trimming stripped 4 bases from V and 0 bases from J, with 10 bases between. The variable domain in full, with the rest retrieved from reference TRBV15 and TRBJ2-6, is DAMVIQNPRYQVTQFGKPVTLSCSQTLNHNVMYWYQQKSSQAPKLLFHYYDKDFNNEADTPDNFQSRRPNTSFCFLDIRSPGLGDTAMYLCATSTGGPSGANVLTFGAGSRLTVL.

The CDR3 here is CASSQVQFSYEQYF. The CDR3 DNA reads TGCGCCAGCAGCCAAGTTCAGTTCTCCTACGAGCAGTACTTC. This chain connects TRBV4-3 to TRBJ2-7, with unresolved D. V lost 1 base and J lost 0, with 7 bases in between. CDR3 length: 14 amino acids. The germline CDR1 and CDR2 sequences are LGHNA and YSLEER.

The V and J genes are TRBV5-1 and TRBJ2-1, with 12 bases aligning to TRBD2. Germline CDR1 reads SGHRS; CDR2 reads YFSETQ. V was pared by 0 bases and J by 4 bases, with 2 bases of the junction left unmatched. This CDR3 has 16 residues. CDR3 in DNA: TGCGCCAGCAGCTTGGGACTAGCGGGGGTTTACAATGAGCAGTTCTTC. Its translation is CASSLGLAGVYNEQFF.

This rearrangement joins TRBV2 to TRBJ1-2, with D possibly matching TRBD1 (6 bases). Deletions cut 5 bases from V and 5 bases from J, with 9 bases between. Germline V gene lookup returns CDR1 SNHLY and CDR2 FYNNEI. The CDR3 covers 12 residues. DNA of the CDR3: TGTGCCAGCAGTCAGGGGAATTATGGCTACACCTTC. Translating gives CASSQGNYGYTF.

The rearrangement joins TRBV7-2 to TRBJ1-3, with D perhaps matching TRBD1 (5 bases). Trimming stripped 1 base from V and 0 bases from J, with 13 bases between. The CDR3 is made up of 17 amino acids. Germline-derived CDR1 and CDR2 are SGHTA and FQGNSA. The CDR3 DNA is TGTGCCAGCAGCTTAGTCTTGGGGCTGAGCTCTGGAAACACCATATATTTT. Protein: CASSLVLGLSSGNTIYF.

The V and J genes are TRBV6-5 and TRBJ1-1; 7 nucleotides align to TRBD1. The J segment lost 3 bases and the V segment lost 2 bases, leaving 9 bases of the junction unmatched. Germline CDR1 MNHEY, CDR2 SVGAGI. There are 16 residues in the CDR3. The CDR3: CASSYHSRGTYTEAFF. The DNA of the CDR3 is TGTGCCAGCAGTTACCACTCCAGGGGGACATACACTGAAGCTTTCTTT.

The genes are TRBV4-1 and TRBJ2-5, with TRBD2 matching over 10 bases. Germline values: CDR1 MGHRA, CDR2 YSYEKL. The V and J ends lost 1 base and 4 bases, in that order; junction bases with no gene match: 3. The CDR3 contains 15 residues. The CDR3 loop is CASSQGTSGVETQYF. CDR3 nucleotides: TGCGCCAGCAGCCAAGGCACTAGCGGGGTAGAGACCCAGTACTTC.

The rearrangement uses TRBV7-9 and TRBJ2-2, with 7 nucleotides matching TRBD1. The V gene end was trimmed by 5 bases and the J gene end by 9 bases; junction bases not matched to a gene: 9. The germline CDR1 and CDR2 sequences are SEHNR and FQNEAQ (reference sequence). The CDR3 loop spans 14 amino acids. The CDR3 coding sequence is TGTGCCAGCAGCCCCACCGGGACAGACAGGGAGCTGTTTTTT. It encodes CASSPTGTDRELFF.

The genes are TRBV19 and TRBJ2-7; TRBD2 agrees at 14 bases. Germline values: CDR1 LNHDA, CDR2 SQIVND (reference sequence). V trimming: 4 bases; J trimming: 7 bases; junction bases outside the gene matches: 9. The CDR3 covers 16 residues. This CDR3 is CASSTGLAGGLREQYF. The CDR3 DNA sequence: TGTGCCAGTAGTACAGGACTAGCGGGAGGCCTGCGGGAGCAGTACTTC.